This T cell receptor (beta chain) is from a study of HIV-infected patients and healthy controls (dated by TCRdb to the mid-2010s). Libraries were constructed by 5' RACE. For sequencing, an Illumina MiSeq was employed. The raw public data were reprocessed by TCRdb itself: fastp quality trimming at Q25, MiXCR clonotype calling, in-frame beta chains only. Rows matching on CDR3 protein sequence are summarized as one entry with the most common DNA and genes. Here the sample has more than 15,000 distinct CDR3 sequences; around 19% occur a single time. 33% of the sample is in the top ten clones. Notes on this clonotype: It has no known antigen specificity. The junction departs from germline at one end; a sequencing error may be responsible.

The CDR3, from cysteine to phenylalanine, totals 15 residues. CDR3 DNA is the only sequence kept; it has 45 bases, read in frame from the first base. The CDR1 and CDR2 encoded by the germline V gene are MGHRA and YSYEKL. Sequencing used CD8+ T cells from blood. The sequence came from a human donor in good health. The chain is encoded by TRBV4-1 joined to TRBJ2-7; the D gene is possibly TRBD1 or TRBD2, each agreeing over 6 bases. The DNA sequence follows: TGCGCCAGCAGCCAAGAAGCGGAGGGGGTCTACGGGCAGTACTTC. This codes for CASSQEAEGVYGQYF.